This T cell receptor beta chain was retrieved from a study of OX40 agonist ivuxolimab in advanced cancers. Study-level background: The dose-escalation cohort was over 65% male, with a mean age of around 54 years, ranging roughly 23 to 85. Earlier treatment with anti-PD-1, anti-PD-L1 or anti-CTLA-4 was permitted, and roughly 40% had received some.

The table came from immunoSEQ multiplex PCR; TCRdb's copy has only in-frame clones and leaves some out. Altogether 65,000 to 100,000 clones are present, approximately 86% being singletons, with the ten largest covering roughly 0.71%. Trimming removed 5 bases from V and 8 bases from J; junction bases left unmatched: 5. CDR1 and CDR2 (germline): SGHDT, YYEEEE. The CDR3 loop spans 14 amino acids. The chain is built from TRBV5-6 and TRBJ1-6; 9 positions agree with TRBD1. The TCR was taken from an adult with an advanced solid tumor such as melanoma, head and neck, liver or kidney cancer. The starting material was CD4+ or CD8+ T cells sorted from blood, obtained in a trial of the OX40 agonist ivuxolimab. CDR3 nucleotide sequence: TGTGCCAGCAGTCCGGACAGGGGAGATTCACCCCTCCACTTT. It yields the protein CASSPDRGDSPLHF.